This entry concerns a single TCR beta chain. This sample was taken from a study of blood T cells in healthy people across ages. The second PCR ran roughly 7 to 12 cycles with a sample-barcoded 5' primer and J-beta primers. In TCRdb, the 5' RACE reads were re-called with MiXCR into one record per CDR3 protein. The sample gives roughly 680,000 distinct CDR3 sequences, 40% to 65% of which show up once; about 13% is in the top ten. Isolating PBMCs gave at least 6.5 million of these cells per sample. Material for sequencing was blood. This clonotype was obtained from a woman at least 80 years old in good health.

The CDR3 nucleotides read TGTGCCAGCAGCATCCGGGACAGCTCACAAGAGACCCAGTACTTC. It translates to CASSIRDSSQETQYF. The rearrangement joins TRBV11-1 to TRBJ2-4; 7 nucleotides align to TRBD1. Matching the DNA end better, TRBJ2-5 makes the J call doubtful. Germline V gene lookup returns CDR1 SGHAT and CDR2 FQDESV (reference sequence). This CDR3 contains 15 residues.